This T cell receptor beta chain stems from a study of T cell responses to AZD1222 COVID-19 vaccine. Study-level background: Timing groups of about 4 and about 12 weeks for second doses were pooled.

The data were produced by immunoSEQ multiplex PCR, yet TCRdb's version contains in-frame clones alone and is incomplete. In the table there are roughly 120,000 clones, just under 95% of which are singletons. The CDR3 contains 13 residues. Trimming took off 7 bases at V and 5 bases at J, with 11 bases between the two ends. Germline V CDR1 and CDR2: MNHEY, SVGAGI. This clone was counted a single time. The receptor comes from an adult in good health. The specimen was peripheral blood, collected on day 0 of AZD1222 vaccination. The chain couples TRBV6-5 to TRBJ2-2, with a possible D match to TRBD2 (5 bases). CDR3 protein: CASNPSGTGELFF. The CDR3 DNA is TGTGCCAGCAATCCCTCGGGGACCGGGGAGCTGTTTTTT.